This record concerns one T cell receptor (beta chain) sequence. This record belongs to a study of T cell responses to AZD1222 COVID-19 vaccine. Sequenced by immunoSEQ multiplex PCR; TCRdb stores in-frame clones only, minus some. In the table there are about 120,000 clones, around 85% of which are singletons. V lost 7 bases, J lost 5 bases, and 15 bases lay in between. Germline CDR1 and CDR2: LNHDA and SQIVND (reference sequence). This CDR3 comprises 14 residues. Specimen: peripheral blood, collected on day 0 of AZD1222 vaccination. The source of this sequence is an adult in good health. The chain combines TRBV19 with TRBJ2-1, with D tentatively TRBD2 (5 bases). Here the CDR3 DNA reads TGTGCCAGTACGACAAGGCGGGCCGACAATGAGCAGTTCTTC. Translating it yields CASTTRRADNEQFF. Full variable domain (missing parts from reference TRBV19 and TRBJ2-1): DGGITQSPKYLFRKEGQNVTLSCEQNLNHDAMYWYRQDPGQGLRLIYYSQIVNDFQKGDIAEGYSVSREKKESFPLTVTSAQKNPTAFYLCASTTRRADNEQFFGPGTRLTVL.